Listed here are 22 T cell receptor beta chains from one sample, sequenced in a study of control samples from healthy donors and cancer patients. TCRdb's copy holds only in-frame clones and misses some; the assay was immunoSEQ multiplex PCR. The sample contains more than 70,000 clones, under 90% of which appear only once. The sequenced material came from PBMCs. These receptors were taken from a man in his 60s with lung cancer.

The V and J genes are TRBV4-2 and TRBJ1-2; 9 nucleotides match TRBD1. The CDR3 runs to 16 residues. Germline loops: CDR1 LGHNA, CDR2 YNFKEQ. V lost 3 bases, J lost 5 bases, and 10 bases stayed unmatched. CDR3 residues: CASSQDRGSSRYGYTF. The CDR3 DNA sequence: TGTGCCAGCAGCCAGGACAGGGGATCATCGCGGTATGGCTACACCTTC.

J is TRBJ2-2 and V is TRBV13; 11 positions agree with TRBD1. V was clipped by 2 bases and J by 0 bases; unmatched bases: 11. Per the germline V gene, CDR1 is PRHDT and CDR2 is FYEKMQ (reference sequence). CDR3 length: 20 residues. In nucleotides, the CDR3 is TGTGCCAGCAGCTTATGGACAGGGGGCATGGTAGGACCGAACACCGGGGAGCTGTTTTTT. As protein: CASSLWTGGMVGPNTGELFF.

For the CDR3, the DNA is TGCGCCAGCAGCTTGGACAGCATGAACACTGAAGCTTTCTTT. It codes for CASSLDSMNTEAFF. The chain combines TRBV5-1 with TRBJ1-1; D unclear. V was cut by 0 bases and J by 0 bases, with 6 bases left in between. CDR1 is SGHRS and CDR2 is YFSETQ in the germline V gene. CDR3 length equals 14 residues. The whole variable domain, remainder taken from reference TRBV5-1 and TRBJ1-1, is KAGVTQTPRYLIKTRGQQVTLSCSPISGHRSVSWYQQTPGQGLQFLFEYFSETQRNKGNFPGRFSGRQFSNSRSEMNVSTLELGDSALYLCASSLDSMNTEAFFGQGTRLTVV.

The rearrangement joins TRBV6-5 to TRBJ2-3; no definite D call. V shed 6 bases and J shed 6 bases, with 13 bases lying between them. Germline V gives CDR1 MNHEY, CDR2 SVGAGI. The CDR3 is 13 amino acids. The CDR3 DNA follows: TGTGCCAGCAGCCTCCCCTACACGGATACGCAGTATTTT. Translating it yields CASSLPYTDTQYF.

The CDR3, as DNA: TGTGCCAGCAGCTATGACACGACGCAAGAGACCCAGTACTTC. It yields the protein CASSYDTTQETQYF. V usage is TRBV5-6 and J usage is TRBJ2-5; D call uncertain. The CDR3 is 14 amino acids. Germline CDR1 SGHDT, CDR2 YYEEEE. V shed 3 bases and J shed 2 bases, with 11 bases lying between them.

The chain recombines TRBV12-5 with TRBJ2-3; 11 bases are a match to TRBD2. V lost 9 bases, J lost 5 bases, and 4 bases stayed unmatched. Looked up from germline, CDR1 is LGHNT and CDR2 is FRNRAP. The CDR3 covers 13 residues. CDR3 amino acids: CASLAGGIDTQYF. In DNA, the CDR3 is TGTGCTAGCTTAGCGGGGGGGATAGATACGCAGTATTTT.

The genes are TRBV5-1 and TRBJ1-2; no firm D call. CDR1 is SGHRS, CDR2 YFSETQ, per germline. V shed 7 bases and J shed 4 bases, with 11 bases lying between them. The CDR3 runs 12 residues. The CDR3 bases are TGCGCCAGCTCTGATATGGGCTATGGCTACACCTTC. Translating gives CASSDMGYGYTF.

The chain employs TRBV9 and TRBJ1-3; 8 bases fit TRBD1. The V and J ends lost 0 bases and 0 bases, in that order; junction bases with no gene match: 5. This CDR3 is 17 amino acids long. Germline V gene sequence: CDR1 SGDLS, CDR2 YYNGEE. The CDR3 coding sequence is TGTGCCAGCAGCGTAGGGACAGGGTTTCTCTCTGGAAACACCATATATTTT. Encoded protein: CASSVGTGFLSGNTIYF.

This clone was detected once. This rearrangement joins TRBV24-1 to TRBJ2-1, with a weak D call TRBD1 (5 bases). Trimming took 2 bases from V and 6 from J, leaving 10 bases between them. The CDR3 has 14 residues. Germline assignment: CDR1 KGHDR and CDR2 SFDVKD. The CDR3 DNA sequence: TGTGCCACCAGTGATTACCAGGGAAGCAATGAGCAGTTCTTC. Translated, it gives CATSDYQGSNEQFF.

The chain recombines TRBV21-1 with TRBJ1-1; the table gives TRBD1 as D, unverified against the DNA. TRBV21-1 is labeled a pseudogene. This CDR3 spans 15 amino acids. Here the CDR3 DNA reads TGTGCCAGCAGCATCCTCGACCGCAGGGGCACTGAAGCTTTCTTT. Its translation: CASSILDRRGTEAFF.

V is TRBV6-5 and J is TRBJ1-1, with a tentative D call TRBD1 (6 bases). The length of the CDR3 is 15 residues. The V gene lost 10 bases and the J gene lost 0 bases, with 18 bases spanning the gap. Germline CDR1 and CDR2: MNHEY and SVGAGI. CDR3 nucleotides: TGTGCCACCAGGCGAACAGGGACGGTGAACACTGAAGCTTTCTTT. Protein product: CATRRTGTVNTEAFF.

This sequence joins TRBV11-3 and TRBJ2-1, with a possible D match to TRBD1 (5 bases). The CDR3 sequence is 13 residues long. The V gene's germline CDR1 is SGHNT and CDR2 YENEEA. V gave up 5 bases and J gave up 6 bases, with 11 bases separating them. The CDR3 DNA sequence: TGTGCCAGCAGCCGACAGTCTCTCAATGAGCAGTTCTTC. Translating it yields CASSRQSLNEQFF.

This chain uses TRBV5-1 with TRBJ1-5, with D unresolved. This CDR3 spans 13 amino acids. Looked up from germline, CDR1 is SGHRS and CDR2 is YFSETQ. The germline V and J ends were trimmed by 4 bases and 2 bases, with 7 bases remaining between them. The CDR3 nucleotides are TGCGCCAGCAGCCGCGGAGGCAATCAGCCCCAGCATTTT. Translated, it gives CASSRGGNQPQHF.

The chain carries TRBV4-1 and TRBJ1-3, with a tentative D call TRBD1 (5 bases). V lost 3 bases, J lost 3 bases, and 12 bases lay in between. In germline, CDR1 is MGHRA, CDR2 YSYEKL. The CDR3 runs to 15 residues. The CDR3 region is CASSQQGGVGNTIYF. CDR3 nucleotide sequence: TGCGCCAGCAGCCAGCAAGGAGGGGTTGGAAACACCATATATTTT.

The genes are TRBV10-1 and TRBJ2-5; possibly TRBD2 for D (5 bases). Germline-derived CDR1 and CDR2 are WNHNN and SYGVQD (reference sequence). The CDR3 spans 13 residues. Between the trimmed V and J ends, which lost 3 bases and 7 bases, there was a span of 12 bases. DNA for the CDR3: TGCGCCAGCAGTGATCCGGGGAAAGGGACCCAGTACTTC. Its translation: CASSDPGKGTQYF.

The V call is TRBV2, the J call TRBJ1-2; 7 nucleotides align to TRBD1. V lost 5 bases to trimming and J lost 3 bases; unmatched junction nucleotides: 3. The CDR3 has 13 residues. Per the germline V gene, CDR1 is SNHLY and CDR2 is FYNNEI. CDR3 in DNA: TGTGCCAGCAGTAATACAGGGGACTATGGCTACACCTTC. Residues: CASSNTGDYGYTF.

The genes are TRBV7-9 and TRBJ2-7; 9 bases line up with TRBD1. Germline values: CDR1 SEHNR, CDR2 FQNEAQ (reference sequence). With V trimmed by 3 bases and J by 7 bases, 4 bases remained unmatched. This CDR3 has 13 amino acids. The CDR3 bases are TGTGCCAGCAGCTTTCTGGACAGGGGTGAGCAGTACGTC. Translating gives CASSFLDRGEQYV.

The J gene is TRBJ1-4, the V gene TRBV5-1, with TRBD1 matching over 8 bases. The V gene's germline CDR1 is SGHRS and CDR2 YFSETQ. CDR3 size: 16 residues. The V and J ends lost 7 bases and 7 bases, in that order; junction bases with no gene match: 15. The CDR3 loop is CASSAGGARRGEKLFF. CDR3 nucleotides: TGCGCCAGCTCCGCAGGGGGCGCTCGGAGGGGTGAAAAACTGTTTTTT.

CDR3 DNA sequence: TGTGCCAGCAGCTCCAGAGGGGCCGGGAACACTGAAGCTTTCTTT. Encoded protein: CASSSRGAGNTEAFF. The rearrangement joins TRBV11-3 to TRBJ1-1; D possibly corresponds to TRBD1 (5 bases). Trimming removed 4 bases from V and 1 base from J, with 13 bases in between. CDR1 is SGHNT, CDR2 YENEEA, per germline. The CDR3 runs to 15 residues.

The CDR3 nucleotides read TGTGCCACCAGCAGGGAGGGGACCCGGAACACTGAAGCTTTCTTT. Its translation is CATSREGTRNTEAFF. The rearrangement joins TRBV15 to TRBJ1-1; perhaps TRBD1 as D (5 bases). V was trimmed by 3 bases and J by 1 base, leaving 12 bases between them. Per germline, CDR1 LNHNV and CDR2 YYDKDF (reference sequence). The CDR3 runs to 15 residues.

This chain connects TRBV24-1 to TRBJ2-4, with TRBD1 matching over 9 bases. Germline CDR1 is KGHDR and CDR2 is SFDVKD. The CDR3 totals 15 residues. V was pared by 5 bases and J by 3 bases, with 4 bases of the junction left unmatched. CDR3 amino acids: CATSGSGQGKNIQYF. In DNA form, the CDR3 reads TGTGCCACCAGTGGTTCGGGACAGGGCAAAAACATTCAGTACTTC.

This rearrangement joins TRBV3-1 (or the pseudogene TRBV3-2) to TRBJ1-5; no reliable D call. CDR3 length: 14 residues. Germline CDR1 is LGHDT and CDR2 is YNNKEL (reference sequence). V shed 4 bases and J shed 1 base, with 8 bases lying between them. CDR3 loop: CASSLAASNQPQHF. The CDR3 DNA reads as TGTGCCAGCAGCCTGGCCGCCAGCAATCAGCCCCAGCATTTT.